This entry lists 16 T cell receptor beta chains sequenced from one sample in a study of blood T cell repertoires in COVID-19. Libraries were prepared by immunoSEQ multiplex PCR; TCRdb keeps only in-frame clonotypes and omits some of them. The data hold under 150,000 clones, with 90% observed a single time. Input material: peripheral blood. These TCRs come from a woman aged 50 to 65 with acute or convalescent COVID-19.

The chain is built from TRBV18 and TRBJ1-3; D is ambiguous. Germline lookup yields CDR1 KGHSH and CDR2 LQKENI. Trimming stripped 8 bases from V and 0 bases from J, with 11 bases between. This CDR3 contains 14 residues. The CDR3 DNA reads TGTGCCAGCAGCATCTCTCGCTCTGGAAACACCATATATTTT. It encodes CASSISRSGNTIYF.

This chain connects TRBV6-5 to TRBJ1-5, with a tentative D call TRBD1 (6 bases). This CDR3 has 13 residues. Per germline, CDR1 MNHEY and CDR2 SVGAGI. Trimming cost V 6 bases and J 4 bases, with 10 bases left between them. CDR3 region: CASSRTVNQPQHF. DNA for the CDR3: TGTGCCAGCAGCCGGACAGTGAATCAGCCCCAGCATTTT.

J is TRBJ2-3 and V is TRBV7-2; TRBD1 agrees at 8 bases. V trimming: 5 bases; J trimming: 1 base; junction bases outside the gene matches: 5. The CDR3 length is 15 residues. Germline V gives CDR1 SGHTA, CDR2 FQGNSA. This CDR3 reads CASSPPGQGTDTQYF. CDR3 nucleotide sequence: TGTGCCAGCAGCCCCCCGGGACAGGGCACAGATACGCAGTATTTT. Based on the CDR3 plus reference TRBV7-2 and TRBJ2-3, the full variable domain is GAGVSQSPSNKVTEKGKDVELRCDPISGHTALYWYRQSLGQGLEFLIYFQGNSAPDKSGLPSDRFSAERTGGSVSTLTIQRTQQEDSAVYLCASSPPGQGTDTQYFGPGTRLTVL.

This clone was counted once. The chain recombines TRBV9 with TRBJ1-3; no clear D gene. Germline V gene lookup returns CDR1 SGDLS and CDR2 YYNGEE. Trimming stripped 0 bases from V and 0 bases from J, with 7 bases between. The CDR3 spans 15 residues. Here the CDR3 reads CASSVGVSSGNTIYF. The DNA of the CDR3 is TGTGCCAGCAGCGTAGGAGTGAGCTCTGGAAACACCATATATTTT.

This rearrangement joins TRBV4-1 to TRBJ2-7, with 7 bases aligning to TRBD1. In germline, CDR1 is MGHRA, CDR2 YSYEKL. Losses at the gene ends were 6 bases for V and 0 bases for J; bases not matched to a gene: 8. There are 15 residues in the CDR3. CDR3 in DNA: TGCGCCAGCAGGGCAGGGACAGCCAGCTCCTACGAGCAGTACTTC. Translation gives CASRAGTASSYEQYF.

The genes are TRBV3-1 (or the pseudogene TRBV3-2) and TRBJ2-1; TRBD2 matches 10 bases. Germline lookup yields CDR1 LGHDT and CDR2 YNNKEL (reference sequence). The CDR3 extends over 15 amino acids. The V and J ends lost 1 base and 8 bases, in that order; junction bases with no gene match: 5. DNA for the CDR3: TGTGCCAGCAGCCAAGCCGTAGCGGGAGGCCATGAGCAGTTCTTC. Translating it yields CASSQAVAGGHEQFF.

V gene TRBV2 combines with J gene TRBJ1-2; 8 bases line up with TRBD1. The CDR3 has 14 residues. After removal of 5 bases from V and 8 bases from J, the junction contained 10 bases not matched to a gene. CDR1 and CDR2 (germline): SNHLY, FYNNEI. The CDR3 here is CASSRRGQEKGYTF. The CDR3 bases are TGTGCCAGCAGTCGCAGGGGGCAGGAGAAGGGCTACACCTTC.

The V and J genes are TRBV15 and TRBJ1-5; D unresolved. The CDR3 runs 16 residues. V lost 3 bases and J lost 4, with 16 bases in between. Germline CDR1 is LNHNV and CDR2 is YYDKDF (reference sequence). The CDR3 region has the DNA TGTGCCACCAGCAGTAGCCTCACACTCCTAAATCAGCCCCAGCATTTT. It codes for CATSSSLTLLNQPQHF. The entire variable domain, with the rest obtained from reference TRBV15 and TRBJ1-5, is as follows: DAMVIQNPRYQVTQFGKPVTLSCSQTLNHNVMYWYQQKSSQAPKLLFHYYDKDFNNEADTPDNFQSRRPNTSFCFLDIRSPGLGDTAMYLCATSSSLTLLNQPQHFGDGTRLSIL.

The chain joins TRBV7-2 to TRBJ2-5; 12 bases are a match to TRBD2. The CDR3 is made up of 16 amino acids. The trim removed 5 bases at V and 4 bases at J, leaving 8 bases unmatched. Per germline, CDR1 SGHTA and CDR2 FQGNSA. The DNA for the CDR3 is TGTGCCAGCAGCCCTCTAGCGGGGGGGGGCGGAGAGACCCAGTACTTC. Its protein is CASSPLAGGGGETQYF.

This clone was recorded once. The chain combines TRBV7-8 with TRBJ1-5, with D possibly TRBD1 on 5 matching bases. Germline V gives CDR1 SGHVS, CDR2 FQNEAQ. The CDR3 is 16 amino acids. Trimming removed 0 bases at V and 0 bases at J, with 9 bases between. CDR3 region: CASSLAGGYSNQPQHF. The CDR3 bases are TGTGCCAGCAGCTTAGCGGGGGGGTATAGCAATCAGCCCCAGCATTTT.

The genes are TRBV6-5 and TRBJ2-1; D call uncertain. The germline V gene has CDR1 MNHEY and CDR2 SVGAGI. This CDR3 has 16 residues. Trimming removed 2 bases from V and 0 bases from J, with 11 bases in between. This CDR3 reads CASSYVAPSSYNEQFF. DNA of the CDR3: TGTGCCAGCAGTTACGTCGCTCCTAGCTCCTACAATGAGCAGTTCTTC.

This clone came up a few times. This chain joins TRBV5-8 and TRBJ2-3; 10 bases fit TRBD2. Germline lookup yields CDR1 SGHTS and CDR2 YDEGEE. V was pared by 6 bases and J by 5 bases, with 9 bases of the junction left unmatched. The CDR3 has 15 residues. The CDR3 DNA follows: TGTGCCAGCACTCAAAGCGGGGGGGCCGGAGATACGCAGTATTTT. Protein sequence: CASTQSGGAGDTQYF.

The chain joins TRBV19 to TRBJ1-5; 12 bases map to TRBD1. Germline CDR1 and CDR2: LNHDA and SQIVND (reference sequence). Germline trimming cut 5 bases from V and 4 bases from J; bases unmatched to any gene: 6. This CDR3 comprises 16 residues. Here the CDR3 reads CASSPGTGGANQPQHF. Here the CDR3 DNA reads TGTGCCAGTAGTCCCGGGACAGGGGGCGCGAATCAGCCCCAGCATTTT.

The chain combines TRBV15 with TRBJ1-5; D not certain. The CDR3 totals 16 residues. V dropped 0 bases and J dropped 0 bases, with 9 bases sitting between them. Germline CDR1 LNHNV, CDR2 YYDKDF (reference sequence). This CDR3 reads CATSRDGLFSNQPQHF. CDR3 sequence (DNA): TGTGCCACCAGCAGAGACGGACTCTTTAGCAATCAGCCCCAGCATTTT. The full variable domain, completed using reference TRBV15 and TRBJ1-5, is DAMVIQNPRYQVTQFGKPVTLSCSQTLNHNVMYWYQQKSSQAPKLLFHYYDKDFNNEADTPDNFQSRRPNTSFCFLDIRSPGLGDTAMYLCATSRDGLFSNQPQHFGDGTRLSIL.

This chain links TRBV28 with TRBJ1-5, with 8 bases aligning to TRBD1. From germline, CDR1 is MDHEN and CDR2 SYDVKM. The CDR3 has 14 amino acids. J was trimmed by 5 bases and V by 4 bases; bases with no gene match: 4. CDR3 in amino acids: CASSSGQGDQPQHF. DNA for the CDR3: TGTGCCAGCAGTTCAGGACAGGGTGATCAGCCCCAGCATTTT.

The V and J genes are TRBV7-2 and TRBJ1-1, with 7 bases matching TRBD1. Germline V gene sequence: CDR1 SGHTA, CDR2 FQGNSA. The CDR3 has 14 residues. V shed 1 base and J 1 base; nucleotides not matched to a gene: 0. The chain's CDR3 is CASSLDRGNTEAFF. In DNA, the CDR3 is TGTGCCAGCAGCTTAGACAGGGGGAACACTGAAGCTTTCTTT.